One and the same sample provided the 12 T cell receptor beta chains below, sequenced in a study of cytomegalovirus exposure and HLA in healthy donors. The PCR had 60 Vbeta and 13 Jbeta primers. Data came from immunoSEQ multiplex PCR; TCRdb stores just in-frame clones and leaves some out. The profile shows roughly 120,000 clones, approximately 75% of them singletons. Sequenced input: PBMCs. These receptors originate from a man aged 50 or older in good health and CMV-seropositive.

The CDR3 bases are TGTGCCAGCAGCTTAGACGGGGGGACCCTTAGCAATCAGCCCCAGCATTTT. The encoded protein is CASSLDGGTLSNQPQHF. V is TRBV7-9 and J is TRBJ1-5; TRBD1 is a possible D gene (5 bases). The CDR3 extends over 17 amino acids. V lost 1 base to trimming and J lost 0 bases, with 13 bases between them. Germline loops: CDR1 SEHNR, CDR2 FQNEAQ (reference sequence).

Only a few counts were recorded for this clone. The gene calls are TRBV2 and TRBJ1-4; D might be TRBD1 (6 bases). Trimming took off 8 bases at V and 8 bases at J, with 18 bases between the two ends. Germline-derived CDR1 and CDR2 are SNHLY and FYNNEI. The length of the CDR3 is 14 residues. CDR3 sequence reads: CASAPTGAYEKLFF. The CDR3 region has the DNA TGTGCCAGCGCCCCGACAGGAGCCTACGAAAAACTGTTTTTT.

V gene TRBV5-4 combines with J gene TRBJ2-3, with 14 bases aligning to TRBD2. The CDR3 has 18 residues. Germline-derived CDR1 and CDR2 are SGHNT and YYREEE (reference sequence). Trimming at V came to 0 bases and at J to 5 bases, leaving 8 bases not matched to a gene. The CDR3 region is CASSLGPGTSGREDTQYF. Written as DNA, the CDR3 is TGTGCCAGCAGCTTGGGCCCCGGGACTAGCGGGAGAGAAGATACGCAGTATTTT.

The V call is TRBV27, the J call TRBJ2-7; TRBD1 matches at 11 bases. V shed 11 bases, J shed 0 bases, and the junction held 3 bases outside the gene matches. The CDR3 covers 13 residues. Germline V CDR1 and CDR2: MNHEY, SMNVEV (reference sequence). CDR3 in DNA: TGTGCCTCCGGGACAGGGGGCTCCTACGAGCAGTACTTC. As protein: CASGTGGSYEQYF.

This chain connects TRBV5-1 to TRBJ2-7, with D tentatively TRBD2 (6 bases). Trimming took off 7 bases at V and 6 bases at J, with 23 bases between the two ends. The germline V gene encodes CDR1 SGHRS and CDR2 YFSETQ. There are 15 residues in the CDR3. CDR3 region: CASATTGTLVSEQYF. For the CDR3, the DNA is TGCGCCAGCGCTACAACCGGGACTTTGGTTTCCGAGCAGTACTTC.

This chain joins TRBV6-5 and TRBJ2-7, with no clear D. Germline V CDR1 and CDR2: MNHEY, SVGAGI. This CDR3 comprises 14 residues. The ends were cut back, 2 bases at V and 2 bases at J, with 10 bases in the middle. For the CDR3, the DNA is TGTGCCAGCAGTTACCTCGGCGGAACCTACGAGCAGTACTTC. Translated: CASSYLGGTYEQYF.

V gene TRBV7-8 combines with J gene TRBJ2-5, with TRBD2 matching over 8 bases. This CDR3 comprises 15 residues. Trimming took 5 bases from V and 4 from J; bases not matched to a gene: 9. Germline V lookup: CDR1 SGHVS, CDR2 FQNEAQ. The chain's CDR3 is CASSLRGGSGETQYF. CDR3 bases: TGTGCCAGCAGCCTACGGGGGGGGAGTGGAGAGACCCAGTACTTC.

The V call is TRBV9, the J call TRBJ1-3; no definite D call. Germline V gene data show CDR1 as SGDLS and CDR2 as YYNGEE. With 4 bases removed from V and 0 bases from J, the gap between germline ends came to 14 bases. The CDR3 totals 16 residues. CDR3 nucleotide sequence: TGTGCCAGCAGCCCCCCTGAGGTAATCTCTGGAAACACCATATATTTT. Residues: CASSPPEVISGNTIYF.

This chain uses TRBV6-5 with TRBJ1-5; D is uncertain. V was clipped by 2 bases and J by 5 bases, with 7 bases between them. Germline values: CDR1 MNHEY, CDR2 SVGAGI. The CDR3 contains 13 residues. The CDR3, as DNA: TGTGCCAGCAGTTACCTAGCCGATCAGCCCCAGCATTTT. Its protein product is CASSYLADQPQHF.

The chain recombines TRBV27 with TRBJ2-2, with TRBD2 identical over 10 bases. The germline CDR1 and CDR2 sequences are MNHEY and SMNVEV (reference sequence). V was pared by 0 bases and J by 6 bases, with 4 bases of the junction left unmatched. The CDR3 runs 16 residues. The CDR3 region has the DNA TGTGCCAGCAGTTTATCGGGGCTAGCGGGAGCCGGGGAGCTGTTTTTT. Translating gives CASSLSGLAGAGELFF.

The gene calls are TRBV19 and TRBJ2-2, with D possibly being TRBD2 (5 bases). The CDR3 spans 13 residues. V lost 9 bases to trimming and J lost 5 bases, with 13 bases between them. CDR1 and CDR2 from the germline V gene are LNHDA and SQIVND (reference sequence). As DNA, the CDR3 is TGTGCCAGCCGATTAACTAGAACCGGGGAGCTGTTTTTT. This gives the protein CASRLTRTGELFF.

This sequence joins TRBV28 and TRBJ1-2; D not resolved. In germline, CDR1 is MDHEN, CDR2 SYDVKM. The CDR3 loop spans 11 amino acids. Trimming shortened V by 4 bases and J by 7 bases, and 7 bases separated the two germline ends. The CDR3 DNA is TGTGCCAGCAGTTCGACACGTGGCTACACCTTC. This translates into CASSSTRGYTF.